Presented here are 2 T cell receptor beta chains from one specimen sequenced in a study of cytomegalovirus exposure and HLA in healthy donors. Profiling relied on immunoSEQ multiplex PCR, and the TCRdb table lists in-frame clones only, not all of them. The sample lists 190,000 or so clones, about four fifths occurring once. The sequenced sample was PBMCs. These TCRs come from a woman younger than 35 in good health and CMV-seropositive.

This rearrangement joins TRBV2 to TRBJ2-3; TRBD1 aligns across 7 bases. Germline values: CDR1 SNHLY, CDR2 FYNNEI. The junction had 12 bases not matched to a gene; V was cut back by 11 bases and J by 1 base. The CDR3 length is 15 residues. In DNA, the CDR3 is TGTGCCGGCGGACAGGCGGCGACCCGCACAGATACGCAGTATTTT. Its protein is CAGGQAATRTDTQYF. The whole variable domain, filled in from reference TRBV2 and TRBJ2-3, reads EPEVTQTPSHQVTQMGQEVILRCVPISNHLYFYWYRQILGQKVEFLVSFYNNEISEKSEIFDDQFSVERPDGSNFTLKIRSTKLEDSAMYFCAGGQAATRTDTQYFGPGTRLTVL.

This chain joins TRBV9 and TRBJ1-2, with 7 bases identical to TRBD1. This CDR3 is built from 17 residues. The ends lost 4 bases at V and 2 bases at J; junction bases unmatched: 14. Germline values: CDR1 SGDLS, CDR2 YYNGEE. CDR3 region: CASSTPVWGTANYGYTF. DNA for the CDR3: TGTGCCAGCAGCACCCCTGTGTGGGGGACAGCGAACTATGGCTACACCTTC.